The entry below gives a single TCR beta chain sequence along with its context. The record originates from a study of blood T cell repertoires in COVID-19. Study-level information: Specimens from acute and convalescent COVID-19 originated in the United States, Italy and Spain. The cDNA or gDNA used as material had been derived from T cells, B-cell-depleted T cells, or PBMCs.

Germline V gene sequence: CDR1 MNHEY, CDR2 SVGAGI. The CDR3 has 12 amino acids. Trimming pared 2 bases from V and 9 bases from J, leaving 8 bases between. Per the study methods: Amplification from reference gene primers served as the basis for estimated nucleated cell counts. Some clones are missing from TCRdb's copy, which holds only in-frame ones; the method was immunoSEQ multiplex PCR. Clonal size and the V and J genes are those of that table, whereas D and trimming came from the DNA. The data contain about 190,000 clones, around 87% of them singletons. The receptor was isolated from a woman between 18 and 29 years old who had recovered from COVID-19. Source material: peripheral blood. This chain joins TRBV6-5 and TRBJ1-5; D is possibly TRBD1 (5 bases). CDR3 sequence (DNA): TGTGCCAGCAGTTACCACGGGGGGCCCCAGCATTTT. Translation gives CASSYHGGPQHF.